These 2 T cell receptor beta chains were sequenced from one sample in a study of T cell responses to AZD1222 COVID-19 vaccine (dated by TCRdb to the early 2020s). The sample's time point label, in plain terms: baseline before first vaccination. The library was produced with the immunoSEQ multiplex PCR assay. TCRdb re-hosts the immuneACCESS table, in-frame sequences only. Its copies lack some clones; in the studies checked, an unresolved V gene accounts for under half of them, and the cause for the rest is not known. The sample profile shows around 150,000 clones; 94% of them were found once. The ten largest clones represent approximately 0.6% of the sample. Sequenced material: peripheral blood, taken on day 0 of AZD1222 vaccination. Every receptor here comes from an adult in good health.

The sample holds one count of this clone. The CDR3, as DNA: TGTGCCAGCAGCTTCGAACAGGGAACTCAACTGTTTTTT. It yields the protein CASSFEQGTQLFF. V usage is TRBV7-9 and J usage is TRBJ1-4; perhaps TRBD1 as D (6 bases). V was clipped by 3 bases and J by 12 bases, with 14 bases between them. The length of the CDR3 is 13 residues. In germline, CDR1 is SEHNR, CDR2 FQNEAQ (reference sequence).

The CDR3 loop reads CASSDSRGSTDTQYF. For the CDR3, the DNA is TGTGCCAGCAGTGACAGTCGTGGGAGCACAGATACGCAGTATTTT. This chain uses TRBV6-4 with TRBJ2-3; D call uncertain. Germline CDR1 MRHNA, CDR2 SNTAGT. The CDR3 totals 15 residues. Trimming left V 2 bases short and J 0 bases short, with 9 bases between.